Below are 30 T cell receptor beta chains sequenced from a single sample in a study of Ad26.COV2.S vaccination and SARS-CoV-2 variants (dated by TCRdb to about 2021). The library was generated by the immunoSEQ multiplex PCR assay. Imported from immuneACCESS, the table was reduced by TCRdb to in-frame sequences with V and J called. These copies leave out some clones; in studies compared against another copy, an unresolved V gene accounts for under half, and the cause of the remainder is not known. This sample gives some 340,000 clones in total; roughly 84% of them show up just once. Clones ranked in the top ten supply 1.9% of the sample. In the paper's terms, the treatment or condition label means: some 20 received Ad26.COV2.S at low or high dose, single or two shots; five or six received placebo; per-sample allocation not given. Repertoires of vaccine and placebo recipients were sequenced from samples collected on day 63 after the first injection.

The material sequenced was peripheral blood, taken in a trial of Ad26.COV2.S vaccine versus placebo. These receptors were taken from a person aged 18-65 years who received the Ad26.COV2.S COVID-19 vaccine or a placebo.

This rearrangement joins TRBV6-2 or TRBV6-3 to TRBJ2-7, with D perhaps TRBD1 or TRBD2 (5 bases each). There are 12 residues in the CDR3. Germline V CDR1 and CDR2: MNHEY, SVGEGT. Trimming shortened V by 4 bases and J by 2 bases, and 6 bases separated the two germline ends. As DNA, the CDR3 is TGTGCCAGCAGTTGGGGGACCTACGAGCAGTACTTC. Residues: CASSWGTYEQYF.

The gene calls are TRBV5-1 and TRBJ1-4; no firm D call. Deletions cut 0 bases from V and 8 bases from J, with 5 bases between. The CDR3 totals 12 residues. Germline V gene data show CDR1 as SGHRS and CDR2 as YFSETQ. The CDR3 protein is CASSLAGEKLFF. Here the CDR3 DNA reads TGCGCCAGCAGCTTGGCGGGGGAAAAACTGTTTTTT.

The chain uses TRBV7-2 and TRBJ2-7, with D perhaps matching TRBD1 (5 bases). The length of the CDR3 is 14 residues. V was cut by 5 bases and J by 6 bases, with 17 bases left in between. The germline V gene encodes CDR1 SGHTA and CDR2 FQGNSA. CDR3 sequence: CASSPRVFTGEQYF. CDR3 nucleotides: TGTGCCAGCAGCCCTCGGGTCTTTACAGGCGAGCAGTACTTC.

This chain's CDR3 is CASGRDTDTQYF. The CDR3 region has the DNA TGTGCCAGCGGACGGGACACAGATACGCAGTATTTT. The rearrangement uses TRBV5-4 and TRBJ2-3; possible D gene TRBD2, 5 bases. Per germline, CDR1 SGHNT and CDR2 YYREEE (reference sequence). The CDR3 spans 12 residues. V lost 7 bases, J lost 2 bases, and 8 bases lay in between.

The CDR3 region is CASSLGPGRGSVGAPNYGYTF. The CDR3 DNA reads as TGCGCCAGCAGCTTGGGGCCAGGAAGGGGCTCCGTTGGGGCGCCAAACTATGGCTACACCTTC. The chain uses TRBV5-1 and TRBJ1-2, with D possibly matching TRBD1 (5 bases). The CDR3 runs to 21 residues. Germline V gene data show CDR1 as SGHRS and CDR2 as YFSETQ. With 0 bases removed from V and 2 bases from J, the gap between germline ends came to 29 bases.

This clone was counted a single time. This chain connects TRBV6-5 to TRBJ1-5; possible D gene TRBD1, 5 bases. V was clipped by 5 bases and J by 7 bases, with 12 bases between them. Germline CDR1 reads MNHEY; CDR2 reads SVGAGI. This CDR3 is 13 amino acids long. The CDR3 DNA follows: TGTGCCAGCAGTAGTGTCGGGGGGCAGCCCCAGCATTTT. Its protein is CASSSVGGQPQHF.

The chain combines TRBV5-1 with TRBJ1-6, with a possible D match to TRBD1 (6 bases). Trimming removed 3 bases at V and 6 bases at J, with 16 bases between. CDR3 length equals 16 residues. Germline assignment: CDR1 SGHRS and CDR2 YFSETQ. Here the CDR3 reads CASSSGQIVSNSPLHF. The CDR3 coding sequence is TGCGCCAGCAGCTCCGGACAGATCGTCTCTAATTCACCCCTCCACTTT.

J is TRBJ2-1 and V is TRBV5-1; TRBD1 aligns across 8 bases. CDR1 is SGHRS, CDR2 YFSETQ, per germline. The V segment lost 4 bases and the J segment 12 bases; nucleotides outside the gene matches: 9. This CDR3 spans 13 amino acids. CDR3 nucleotides: TGCGCCAGCAGCACCAAGACAGGGGTAGGGCAGTTCTTC. This gives the protein CASSTKTGVGQFF.

V is TRBV10-3 and J is TRBJ2-2; a possible D gene is TRBD2 (6 bases). Trimming removed 8 bases at V and 3 bases at J, with 16 bases between. Germline loops: CDR1 ENHRY, CDR2 SYGVKD. This CDR3 spans 15 amino acids. CDR3 nucleotide sequence: TGTGCCATCCCTCGGAAAAGGGAGGACACCGGGGAGCTGTTTTTT. Residues: CAIPRKREDTGELFF.

This chain's CDR3 is CASSLDGGGANTEAFF. The CDR3 bases are TGCGCCAGCAGCTTGGACGGTGGGGGGGCGAACACTGAAGCTTTCTTT. The rearrangement uses TRBV5-1 and TRBJ1-1, with D possibly being TRBD1 (6 bases). CDR1 is SGHRS, CDR2 YFSETQ, per germline. V was clipped by 0 bases and J by 1 base, with 13 bases between them. CDR3 length: 16 residues.

Notes on this clone: Other DNA sequences in this specimen translate into the identical CDR3. The genes are TRBV9 and TRBJ2-3; 13 bases align to TRBD2. The germline gives CDR1 SGDLS, CDR2 YYNGEE. Trimming removed 1 base from V and 6 bases from J; junction bases left unmatched: 5. The CDR3 consists of 16 residues. DNA for the CDR3: TGTGCCAGCAGCGTAACTAGCGGGGGGGCCGGGGATACGCAGTATTTT. This sequence encodes CASSVTSGGAGDTQYF. The complete variable domain, with remaining parts taken from reference TRBV9 and TRBJ2-3, reads DSGVTQTPKHLITATGQRVTLRCSPRSGDLSVYWYQQSLDQGLQFLIQYYNGEERAKGNILERFSAQQFPDLHSELNLSSLELGDSALYFCASSVTSGGAGDTQYFGPGTRLTVL.

The gene calls are TRBV7-3 and TRBJ1-1; D call uncertain. There are 15 residues in the CDR3. CDR1 is SGHTA, CDR2 FQGTGA, per germline. Trimming stripped 0 bases from V and 0 bases from J, with 8 bases between. CDR3 nucleotide sequence: TGTGCCAGCAGCTTAACTAGGGATATGAACACTGAAGCTTTCTTT. It encodes CASSLTRDMNTEAFF. The entire variable domain, with the rest obtained from reference TRBV7-3 and TRBJ1-1, is as follows: GAGVSQTPSNKVTEKGKYVELRCDPISGHTALYWYRQSLGQGPEFLIYFQGTGAADDSGLPNDRFFAVRPEGSVSTLKIQRTERGDSAVYLCASSLTRDMNTEAFFGQGTRLTVV.

The J gene is TRBJ1-1, the V gene TRBV19, with D possibly matching TRBD1 (5 bases). The V gene's germline CDR1 is LNHDA and CDR2 SQIVND (reference sequence). This CDR3 contains 14 residues. V lost 3 bases and J 2 bases, leaving 10 bases between the germline ends. CDR3: CASSILGGNTEAFF. CDR3 DNA: TGTGCCAGTAGTATTCTTGGGGGTAACACTGAAGCTTTCTTT.

In this sample, this clone turned up a few times. This chain connects TRBV5-1 to TRBJ2-7, with no clear D. CDR3 size: 15 residues. Trimming pared 3 bases from V and 2 bases from J, leaving 15 bases between. CDR1 is SGHRS and CDR2 is YFSETQ in the germline V gene. The CDR3 nucleotides are TGCGCCAGCAGCTGGGGATCTCAAGCAACCTACGAGCAGTACTTC. The encoded protein is CASSWGSQATYEQYF. Together with reference TRBV5-1 and TRBJ2-7, the CDR3 gives the full variable domain: KAGVTQTPRYLIKTRGQQVTLSCSPISGHRSVSWYQQTPGQGLQFLFEYFSETQRNKGNFPGRFSGRQFSNSRSEMNVSTLELGDSALYLCASSWGSQATYEQYFGPGTRLTVT.

This clone appeared a few times. The J gene is TRBJ2-7, the V gene TRBV7-9; weak D call: TRBD2 (7 bases). The CDR3 totals 16 residues. Trimming took 4 bases from V and 0 from J, leaving 16 bases between them. Germline-derived CDR1 and CDR2 are SEHNR and FQNEAQ (reference sequence). This CDR3 is CASSSLGGGHSYEQYF. The CDR3 DNA follows: TGTGCCAGCAGCTCCCTTGGCGGGGGCCACTCCTACGAGCAGTACTTC.

A few counts support this clone. This chain uses TRBV15 with TRBJ2-7; TRBD1 aligns across 8 bases. Germline lookup yields CDR1 LNHNV and CDR2 YYDKDF (reference sequence). This CDR3 comprises 15 residues. The V segment lost 2 bases and the J segment 3 bases; nucleotides outside the gene matches: 6. The CDR3 region is CATSRNGQGRYEQYF. In nucleotides, the CDR3 is TGTGCCACCAGCAGAAATGGACAGGGCCGCTACGAGCAGTACTTC.

The rearrangement links TRBV7-2 to TRBJ1-2; TRBD1 matches at 10 bases. Germline values: CDR1 SGHTA, CDR2 FQGNSA. This CDR3 region has 15 residues. The V and J ends lost 4 bases and 7 bases, in that order; junction bases with no gene match: 9. The CDR3 spells CASSYATGGRGGYTF. CDR3 DNA: TGTGCCAGCAGCTATGCGACAGGGGGCAGAGGTGGCTACACCTTC.

The chain joins TRBV2 to TRBJ2-7; a weak D match, TRBD1 (6 bases). This CDR3 has 13 residues. From germline, CDR1 is SNHLY and CDR2 FYNNEI. Between the trimmed V and J ends, which lost 3 bases and 3 bases, there was a span of 9 bases. CDR3 coding DNA: TGTGCCAGCAGTGAGGGGGCCCGCTACGAGCAGTACTTC. Translated, it gives CASSEGARYEQYF.

The rearrangement joins TRBV5-1 to TRBJ1-2, with D perhaps TRBD1 (6 bases). V gave up 2 bases and J gave up 5 bases, with 13 bases separating them. This CDR3 is built from 14 residues. Per the germline V gene, CDR1 is SGHRS and CDR2 is YFSETQ. DNA for the CDR3: TGCGCCAGCAGCTTCTCTGAAGGGGGATATGGCTACACCTTC. Amino acid sequence: CASSFSEGGYGYTF.

The chain carries TRBV15 and TRBJ2-5; D possibly uses TRBD1 or TRBD2 (6 bases each). CDR3 length: 15 residues. V dropped 1 base and J dropped 1 base, with 10 bases sitting between them. CDR1 is LNHNV and CDR2 is YYDKDF in the germline V gene (reference sequence). CDR3 nucleotide sequence: TGTGCCACCAGCAGAGGAGGAGGGGGCCAAGAGACCCAGTACTTC. Amino acids: CATSRGGGGQETQYF.

This chain links TRBV5-1 with TRBJ2-1; TRBD1 is a possible D gene (7 bases). The ends were cut back, 2 bases at V and 7 bases at J, with 28 bases in the middle. The CDR3 has 19 amino acids. Germline V gene lookup returns CDR1 SGHRS and CDR2 YFSETQ. The CDR3 reads CASSLLDSGVQGSVNEQFF. The DNA of the CDR3 is TGCGCCAGCAGCTTATTGGATTCGGGGGTACAGGGGTCGGTAAATGAGCAGTTCTTC.

The chain recombines TRBV6-2 or TRBV6-3 with TRBJ1-1; the match to TRBD1 covers 8 bases. Per germline, CDR1 MNHEY and CDR2 SVGEGT. The CDR3 is 14 amino acids. V lost 3 bases and J lost 8; bases outside the gene matches: 8. The CDR3, as DNA: TGTGCCAGCAGTTATAGAGACCGGACAGGGGAAGCTTTCTTT. Translation gives CASSYRDRTGEAFF.

This sequence joins TRBV5-1 and TRBJ1-5, with 11 bases fitting TRBD1. Trimming took 4 bases from V and 6 from J; bases not matched to a gene: 6. Germline V CDR1 and CDR2: SGHRS, YFSETQ. The CDR3 has 15 residues. CDR3 sequence: CASSLAGTGGQPQHF. The DNA for the CDR3 is TGCGCCAGCAGCCTAGCCGGGACAGGGGGTCAGCCCCAGCATTTT.

The table lists this clone with a count of one. The same CDR3 is also encoded by other DNA sequences in this sample. The genes are TRBV18 and TRBJ1-1; TRBD1 matches 9 bases. Losses at the gene ends were 6 bases for V and 4 bases for J; bases not matched to a gene: 3. Germline loops: CDR1 KGHSH, CDR2 LQKENI. The CDR3 runs 13 residues. The DNA of the CDR3 is TGTGCCAGCTCTTCGACAGGGGGCACTGAAGCTTTCTTT. Protein: CASSSTGGTEAFF.

CDR3 amino acids: CSAYRDVLFF. CDR3 in DNA: TGCAGTGCTTACAGGGATGTTCTGTTTTTT. The chain couples TRBV20-1 to TRBJ1-4; perhaps TRBD1 as D (6 bases). The ends were cut back, 5 bases at V and 14 bases at J, with 12 bases in the middle. The CDR3 loop spans 10 amino acids. Germline CDR1 reads DFQATT; CDR2 reads SNEGSKA (reference sequence).

V usage is TRBV10-3 and J usage is TRBJ1-1; weak D call: TRBD1 (6 bases). CDR3 length: 14 amino acids. V lost 4 bases and J lost 1, with 10 bases in between. From germline, CDR1 is ENHRY and CDR2 SYGVKD. The CDR3 reads CAISVGAPNTEAFF. CDR3 coding DNA: TGTGCCATCAGTGTGGGGGCCCCGAACACTGAAGCTTTCTTT.

The chain employs TRBV27 and TRBJ1-3; D unclear. The CDR3 is 16 amino acids. Germline assignment: CDR1 MNHEY and CDR2 SMNVEV (reference sequence). V was trimmed by 6 bases and J by 0 bases, leaving 15 bases between them. In DNA form, the CDR3 reads TGTGCCAGCAGATCACTGACCTCACTCTCTGGAAACACCATATATTTT. Translating it yields CASRSLTSLSGNTIYF.

This chain uses TRBV4-3 with TRBJ1-1; D is uncertain. V gave up 0 bases and J gave up 2 bases, with 7 bases separating them. CDR3 size: 14 residues. CDR1 is LGHNA and CDR2 is YSLEER in the germline V gene. The CDR3 region is CASSQDLTNTEAFF. In DNA form, the CDR3 reads TGCGCCAGCAGCCAAGATCTGACAAACACTGAAGCTTTCTTT.

The V and J genes are TRBV15 and TRBJ1-6; maybe TRBD1 (6 bases). Trimming removed 1 base from V and 1 base from J, with 17 bases in between. CDR3 length: 19 residues. Per the germline V gene, CDR1 is LNHNV and CDR2 is YYDKDF (reference sequence). Here the CDR3 DNA reads TGTGCCACCAGCAGAGGGGGCGTAGGGGGTACGTCCTATAATTCACCCCTCCACTTT. Protein product: CATSRGGVGGTSYNSPLHF.

The V gene is TRBV5-1, the J gene TRBJ1-2; TRBD1 might be the D (5 bases). In germline, CDR1 is SGHRS, CDR2 YFSETQ. CDR3 length: 15 residues. The V end lost 0 bases, the J end lost 0 bases, and 9 bases lay between the germline ends. The CDR3 DNA sequence: TGCGCCAGCAGCTTGGACGGACAACCTAACTATGGCTACACCTTC. Protein: CASSLDGQPNYGYTF.